This TCR beta chain came from a study of Graves' ophthalmopathy and Graves' hyperthyroidism. CDR3 length equals 17 residues. The V gene's germline CDR1 is MNHEY and CDR2 SMNVEV (reference sequence). Trimming at V came to 5 bases and at J to 8 bases, leaving 15 bases not matched to a gene. This clonotype was found many times. As the template, RNA transcripts were used to amplify TCR beta CDR3 regions. Investigators did first-round RT-PCR with HTBI primers, then second-round multiplex PCR. Each CDR3 protein is one row after TCRdb ran MiXCR on the multiplex PCR reads. The sample contains some 400,000 distinct CDR3 sequences, about a sixth of which appear only once. The diagnostic workup employed clinical symptoms, serum thyroxine, TRAb, thyroid ultrasound and orbital computed tomography.

Sequenced: peripheral blood. The clonotype originates from a woman under 30 with Graves' ophthalmopathy. V is TRBV27 and J is TRBJ1-2, with 12 bases fitting TRBD1. The CDR3: CASSPWDRGLVTMGYTF. The DNA of the CDR3 is TGTGCCAGCAGTCCCTGGGACAGGGGGCTCGTAACTATGGGCTACACCTTC.